The rows below give T cell receptor beta chains drawn from one sample of a study of CD8 T cells in Susac syndrome. TCRdb re-analysed the immunoSEQ multiplex PCR reads in MiXCR, keeping a single row per CDR3 protein. The repertoire holds under 200,000 distinct CDR3 sequences, with roughly nine tenths as singletons. The source material was CD4+ T cells from PBMCs. These receptors originate from a human donor with Susac syndrome. Each CDR3 is given with its conserved first and last residue. The order of the fields is clone size, D gene, J gene, V gene, CDR3 protein, CDR3 DNA. The D gene is left open where the match is weak. Expanded clones get a size class; other rows say once, few or many, or leave the size out.

.,TRBD1,TRBJ1-5,TRBV30,CAWSGGEPGQGYQPQHF,TGTGCCTGGAGTGGGGGGGAACCGGGACAGGGCTATCAGCCCCAGCATTTT
.,.,TRBJ2-4,TRBV14,CASSQDPLGWKAKNIQYF,TGTGCCAGCAGCCAAGACCCCCTGGGGTGGAAAGCCAAAAACATTCAGTACTTC
once,TRBD1,TRBJ1-2,TRBV12-3/TRBV12-4,CASSSRDRGIHGYTF,TGTGCCAGCAGTTCTCGGGACAGGGGTATTCATGGCTACACCTTC
.,.,TRBJ1-2,TRBV15,CATSPGRGSHGYTF,TGTGCCACCAGCCCGGGACGGGGGAGCCATGGCTACACCTTC
.,.,TRBJ2-7,TRBV5-1,CASSLALGARREQYF,TGCGCCAGCAGCTTGGCCTTAGGGGCGCGGAGGGAGCAGTACTTC
.,TRBD1,TRBJ1-5,TRBV20-1,CSASLGQEVRGNQPQHF,TGCAGTGCTTCTCTGGGACAGGAGGTTAGGGGCAATCAGCCCCAGCATTTT
.,.,TRBJ2-7,TRBV19,CASTSGGQNYEQYF,TGTGCCAGTACCTCTGGGGGGCAGAACTACGAGCAGTACTTC
few,.,TRBJ1-4,TRBV19,CASSIQDVEKLFF,TGTGCCAGTAGTATACAGGACGTCGAAAAACTGTTTTTT
once,.,TRBJ2-7,TRBV12-5,CASGLGHEQYF,TGTGCTAGTGGTTTGGGCCACGAGCAGTACTTC
.,.,TRBJ2-7,TRBV28,CASSAKHGRLAEQYF,TGTGCCAGCAGTGCCAAACATGGGCGGCTAGCCGAGCAGTACTTC
.,.,TRBJ2-5,TRBV7-8,CASSLGRGLQETQYF,TGTGCCAGCAGCTTAGGGCGGGGACTGCAAGAGACCCAGTACTTC
once,TRBD2,TRBJ2-5,TRBV11-2,CASSLASGSPDF,TGTGCCAGCAGCTTAGCTAGCGGGAGTCCCGACTTC
.,.,TRBJ2-1,TRBV7-2,CASSLSGLALQNEQFF,TGTGCCAGCAGCTTATCGGGGCTAGCGCTACAGAATGAGCAGTTCTTC
.,.,TRBJ1-2,TRBV6-5,CASSGRYGYTF,TGTGCCAGCAGCGGGCGCTATGGCTACACCTTC
.,TRBD1,TRBJ1-4,TRBV6-5,CASSLTQGADEKLFF,TGTGCCAGCAGTTTAACGCAGGGGGCGGATGAAAAACTGTTTTTT
.,TRBD2,TRBJ2-7,TRBV4-2,CASSQDLVAGPYEQYF,TGTGCCAGCAGCCAAGATCTGGTAGCGGGGCCCTACGAGCAGTACTTC
few,TRBD1,TRBJ1-2,TRBV4-1,CASSQVTGIANYGYTF,TGCGCCAGCAGCCAAGTGACAGGGATAGCTAACTATGGCTACACCTTC
.,TRBD2,TRBJ2-2,TRBV5-6,CASSRGLAGGTGELFF,TGTGCCAGCAGCCGAGGACTAGCGGGAGGGACCGGGGAGCTGTTTTTT
.,TRBD1,TRBJ2-3,TRBV5-1,CASSHRQGDTDTQYF,TGCGCCAGCAGTCACCGACAGGGGGACACAGATACGCAGTATTTT
few,TRBD1,TRBJ2-2,TRBV29-1,CSATPQGANTGELFF,TGCAGCGCGACCCCACAGGGGGCGAACACCGGGGAGCTGTTTTTT
.,TRBD1,TRBJ2-1,TRBV12-3/TRBV12-4,CASSLGQSNEQFF,TGTGCCAGCAGCCTGGGACAGTCCAATGAGCAGTTCTTC
.,.,TRBJ1-4,TRBV7-9,CASSSQGDTNEKLFF,TGTGCCAGCAGCTCCCAAGGGGATACTAATGAAAAACTGTTTTTT